This T cell receptor beta chain was found in a study of CD8+CD57+ T cells in acquired aplastic anemia. Study-wide results and caveats: Approximately 28 CD8+ CDR3 sequences were shared between patients and controls.

All patients picked for sequencing had shown, by flow cytometry, an expansion of CD8+CD57+ cells. Everyone among the patients had severe acquired aplastic anemia. Patients had received no therapy at the time of blood sampling. In its sample, this clonotype was seen many times. The antigen remains undetermined. This CDR3 region has 16 residues. With V trimmed by 5 bases and J by 8 bases, 10 bases remained unmatched. The TCR beta profiling, which covered VDJ combination and CDR3 sequence, was carried out using genomic DNA as the template. MiXCR was run by TCRdb on the reads, yielding one entry per CDR3 protein. The sample has about 180,000 distinct CDR3 sequences; almost 50% are singletons.

The sequencing sample was made of sorted CD4+, CD8+, or CD8+CD57+ T cells (not recorded which) from PBMCs. V and J are TRBV12-3 or TRBV12-4 and TRBJ1-6; 9 bases agree with TRBD1. The TCR comes from a human donor with aplastic anemia. The CDR3 loop is CASSIGQGNGYSPLHF. The CDR3 coding sequence is TGTGCCAGCAGTATCGGACAGGGGAATGGGTATTCACCCCTCCACTTT.